Following are 22 T cell receptor beta chains from one sample sequenced in a study of molecular identifiers for immune sequencing clone quantification (dated by TCRdb to the late 2010s). Libraries were made using PCR. Sequencing was performed on an Illumina HiSeq 4000. TCRdb took the public reads, trimmed them with fastp at Q25, ran MiXCR for clone calling and kept in-frame beta chains. CDR3 protein duplicates are merged, each entry listing the most common genes and DNA. The sample data list under 650,000 distinct CDR3 sequences, and 15% to 20% of these were observed just once. The ten most abundant clones make up under 0.95% of the sample. Specimen: naive CD8+ T cells from blood, with Jurkat cell RNA spiked in. The intended sense of this specimen's cell subset or site label: FACS-sorted CD8+CD4-CCR7+CD45RA+ naive T cells. Receptor source: a human donor in good health. Some libraries in this study had Jurkat cell RNA spiked in.

This clonotype was counted ten times or more. The chain carries TRBV4-1 and TRBJ1-2; TRBD1 matches 10 bases. CDR3 length equals 15 residues. Trimming removed 4 bases from V and 5 bases from J; junction bases left unmatched: 7. CDR1 is MGHRA and CDR2 is YSYEKL in the germline V gene. CDR3 residues: CASSPEGQGLYGYTF. CDR3 in DNA: TGCGCCAGCAGCCCAGAGGGACAGGGGTTGTATGGCTACACCTTC.

This clonotype came up many times. The chain combines TRBV20-1 with TRBJ2-3; 15 nucleotides line up with TRBD2. CDR1 and CDR2 (germline): DFQATT, SNEGSKA (reference sequence). The CDR3 has 16 residues. The V and J ends lost 6 bases and 2 bases, in that order; junction bases with no gene match: 6. In DNA, the CDR3 is TGCAGTGCCCGCGGACTAGCGGGGGGGCCCACAGATACGCAGTATTTT. Amino acid sequence: CSARGLAGGPTDTQYF.

The V and J genes are TRBV27 and TRBJ1-2; no clear D. This CDR3 region has 12 residues. V dropped 6 bases and J dropped 4 bases, with 9 bases sitting between them. The germline V gene has CDR1 MNHEY and CDR2 SMNVEV (reference sequence). CDR3 nucleotide sequence: TGTGCCAGCAGGGTAGGCGCCTATGGCTACACCTTC. Translation: CASRVGAYGYTF.

In its sample, this clonotype was seen many times. The chain employs TRBV29-1 and TRBJ2-5; D gene unclear. Germline V gene sequence: CDR1 SQVTM, CDR2 ANQGSEA. The CDR3 contains 12 residues. The V end lost 1 base, the J end lost 5 bases, and 8 bases lay between the germline ends. For the CDR3, the DNA is TGCAGCGTTGAAGCCCAAGAGGAGACCCAGTACTTC. Translated: CSVEAQEETQYF.

With respect to this clonotype: One base away lies a much larger clone, so this may be a sequencing read error. The chain carries TRBV6-2 or TRBV6-3 and TRBJ2-7, with TRBD1 as a possible D gene (5 bases). CDR1 is MNHEY and CDR2 is SVGEGT in the germline V gene. There are 15 residues in the CDR3. The CDR3 spells CASSYKGPYPNERYF. For the CDR3, the DNA is TGTGCCAGCAGTTACAAGGGGCCCTACCCCAACGAGCGGTACTTC.

Worth noting for this clonotype: A much larger clone lies a single base off, so this may be a read error. Because it lacks the conserved phenylalanine or tryptophan at the end, this CDR3 is likely a read error. This chain links TRBV6-5 with TRBJ2-7, with D perhaps matching TRBD1 or TRBD2 (5 bases each). The CDR3 contains 14 residues. The V end lost 4 bases, the J end lost 6 bases, and 16 bases lay between the germline ends. Germline values: CDR1 MNHEY, CDR2 SVGAGI. The CDR3 reads CASSFQGFEGEQYS. Here the CDR3 DNA reads TGTGCCAGCAGTTTCCAGGGATTCGAGGGCGAGCAGTACTCC.

This clonotype was counted only a few times. The chain links TRBV4-2 to TRBJ1-2; the D gene is possibly TRBD1 (5 bases). The CDR3 extends over 17 amino acids. Trimming left V 1 base short and J 0 bases short, with 15 bases between. CDR1 and CDR2 from the germline V gene are LGHNA and YNFKEQ. CDR3 coding DNA: TGTGCCAGCAGCCAAGTCTTCCGGGACGTGGCTAACTATGGCTACACCTTC. Protein: CASSQVFRDVANYGYTF.

This clonotype was observed many times. The chain links TRBV27 to TRBJ2-5, with 10 bases aligning to TRBD2. The CDR3 spans 15 residues. Germline V gene data show CDR1 as MNHEY and CDR2 as SMNVEV (reference sequence). V gave up 6 bases and J gave up 4 bases; unmatched junction bases: 8. The DNA of the CDR3 is TGTGCCAGCAGAATAGCGGGAGGAGTGGTAGAGACCCAGTACTTC. This codes for CASRIAGGVVETQYF.

This clonotype came up many times. The chain carries TRBV6-5 and TRBJ2-1, with D uncertain. Germline V gives CDR1 MNHEY, CDR2 SVGAGI. V was clipped by 2 bases and J by 14 bases, with 13 bases between them. The CDR3 has 12 residues. The CDR3 region is CASSYNGLWEFF. CDR3 coding DNA: TGTGCCAGCAGTTACAACGGCCTGTGGGAGTTCTTC.

In this sample, this clonotype turned up many times. The chain couples TRBV25-1 to TRBJ2-1; 7 bases are a match to TRBD2. J was trimmed by 11 bases and V by 3 bases; bases with no gene match: 1. CDR1 is MGHDK, CDR2 SYGVNS, per germline. The CDR3 sequence is 11 residues long. Here the CDR3 reads CASSESGKQFF. The CDR3 DNA reads as TGTGCCAGCAGTGAGAGCGGGAAGCAGTTCTTC.

This clonotype was detected ten times or more. The chain is built from TRBV3-1 and TRBJ2-5; D is undetermined. The CDR3 extends over 16 amino acids. V dropped 1 base and J dropped 5 bases, with 17 bases sitting between them. From germline, CDR1 is LGHDT and CDR2 YNNKEL (reference sequence). CDR3 DNA sequence: TGTGCCAGCAGCCAAGGTACTTCCGGGCCGGTGGAGACCCAGTACTTC. It specifies CASSQGTSGPVETQYF.

This clonotype was recorded at least ten times. V usage is TRBV4-3 and J usage is TRBJ1-5, with unresolved D. The CDR3 extends over 17 amino acids. V dropped 2 bases and J dropped 3 bases, with 17 bases sitting between them. CDR1 is LGHNA, CDR2 YSLEER, per germline. The CDR3 coding sequence is TGCGCCAGCAGCCAAAACGGTTACCCATCCGACAATCAGCCCCAGCATTTT. Protein: CASSQNGYPSDNQPQHF.

The V call is TRBV11-2, the J call TRBJ2-3, with 9 bases lining up with TRBD2. V lost 5 bases, J lost 1 base, and 7 bases stayed unmatched. The CDR3 is 16 amino acids. The germline CDR1 and CDR2 sequences are SGHAT and FQNNGV. CDR3 DNA sequence: TGTGCCAGCAGCCAGACTAGCGGTTGGGGCACAGATACGCAGTATTTT. Its protein is CASSQTSGWGTDTQYF. Based on the CDR3 plus reference TRBV11-2 and TRBJ2-3, the full variable domain is EAGVAQSPRYKIIEKRQSVAFWCNPISGHATLYWYQQILGQGPKLLIQFQNNGVVDDSQLPKDRFSAERLKGVDSTLKIQPAKLEDSAVYLCASSQTSGWGTDTQYFGPGTRLTVL.

This clonotype was counted ten times or more. This sequence joins TRBV7-9 and TRBJ2-3, with D uncertain. Germline assignment: CDR1 SEHNR and CDR2 FQNEAQ (reference sequence). CDR3 length: 16 amino acids. The germline V and J ends were trimmed by 1 base and 5 bases, with 16 bases remaining between them. The DNA of the CDR3 is TGTGCCAGCAGCTTAGATGTGGACCTGCGTGGAGATACGCAGTATTTT. Residues: CASSLDVDLRGDTQYF.

To note about this clonotype: A much larger clone is a single base away; this may be a read error. This chain uses TRBV28 with TRBJ1-1, with D possibly TRBD1 on 6 matching bases. The V end was cut by 3 bases, the J end by 8 bases, with 13 bases between. Germline V gives CDR1 MDHEN, CDR2 SYDVKM. The CDR3 is 13 amino acids. The CDR3 protein is CASSFRSGEEAFF. The CDR3 DNA is TGTGCCAGCAGTTTCCGTTCAGGGGAGGAAGCTTTCTTT.

The rearrangement links TRBV4-3 to TRBJ2-7; tentatively, D is TRBD1 (6 bases). This CDR3 is 15 amino acids long. Germline V gives CDR1 LGHNA, CDR2 YSLEER. Trimming shortened V by 1 base and J by 1 base, and 11 bases separated the two germline ends. Here the CDR3 DNA reads TGCGCCAGCAGCCAAGGGCGGCAGGGGTCCTACGAGCAGTACTTC. Translated: CASSQGRQGSYEQYF.

This clonotype has more than one count but fewer than ten. The rearrangement joins TRBV6-5 to TRBJ1-1, with 8 bases that match TRBD1. V dropped 5 bases and J dropped 3; count of bases not matched to a gene: 11. Germline assignment: CDR1 MNHEY and CDR2 SVGAGI. The CDR3 loop spans 16 amino acids. CDR3 nucleotide sequence: TGTGCCAGCAGTGCGGCAGAACAGGGGGATGACACTGAAGCTTTCTTT. As protein: CASSAAEQGDDTEAFF.

This clonotype showed up many times. The J gene is TRBJ2-1, the V gene TRBV29-1; 15 bases are a match to TRBD2. The CDR3 is 14 amino acids. CDR1 SQVTM and CDR2 ANQGSEA come from the germline V gene. Trimming cost V 3 bases and J 15 bases; bases outside gene matches: 9. The CDR3 nucleotides read TGCAGCGTTGACGGGGAGGGACTAGCGGGAGGTCTGTTCTTC. It specifies CSVDGEGLAGGLFF.

With respect to this clonotype: This may stem from a read error, because a much larger clone lies one nucleotide away. V is TRBV12-3 or TRBV12-4 and J is TRBJ1-1; 9 nucleotides line up with TRBD1. The J segment lost 5 bases and the V segment lost 5 bases, leaving 9 bases of the junction unmatched. This CDR3 has 15 residues. The CDR3 reads CASSQRQGVPTEAFF. DNA of the CDR3: TGTGCCAGCAGTCAGAGACAGGGGGTCCCTACTGAAGCTTTCTTT.

The table lists this clonotype with many counts. V usage is TRBV6-5 and J usage is TRBJ1-1; 10 nucleotides align to TRBD1. V lost 5 bases, J lost 0 bases, and 12 bases stayed unmatched. Germline CDR1 MNHEY, CDR2 SVGAGI. The CDR3 is 18 residues long. In DNA form, the CDR3 reads TGTGCCAGCAGTCAACGAGAAACCGGGACAGGGGTGAACACTGAAGCTTTCTTT. Translation: CASSQRETGTGVNTEAFF.

The V gene is TRBV3-2, the J gene TRBJ2-3; the table's D call, TRBD1, has no DNA check behind it. TRBV3-2 is a pseudogene locus. This CDR3 contains 15 residues. CDR3 nucleotide sequence: TGTGCCAGCACCCCGGCCGGGGAGTCTACAGATACGCAGTATTTT. This translates into CASTPAGESTDTQYF.

This clonotype was counted a few times. This chain uses TRBV20-1 with TRBJ2-7; D remains ambiguous. The germline gives CDR1 DFQATT, CDR2 SNEGSKA (reference sequence). Trimming cost V 2 bases and J 0 bases, with 5 bases left between them. The CDR3 is 12 residues long. The DNA for the CDR3 is TGCAGTGCTAGAACACTCTCCTACGAGCAGTACTTC. Amino acids: CSARTLSYEQYF.